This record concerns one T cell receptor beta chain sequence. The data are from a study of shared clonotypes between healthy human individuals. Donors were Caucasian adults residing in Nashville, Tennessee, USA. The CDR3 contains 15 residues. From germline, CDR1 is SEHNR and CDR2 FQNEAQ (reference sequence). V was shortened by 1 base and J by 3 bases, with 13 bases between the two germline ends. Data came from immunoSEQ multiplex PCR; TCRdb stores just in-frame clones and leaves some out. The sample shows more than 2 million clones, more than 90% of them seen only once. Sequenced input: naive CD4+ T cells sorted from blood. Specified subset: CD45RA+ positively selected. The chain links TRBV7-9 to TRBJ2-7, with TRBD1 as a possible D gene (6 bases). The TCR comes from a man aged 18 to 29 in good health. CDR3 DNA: TGTGCCAGCAGCTTAGGAAGGGACAAAAACTACGAGCAGTACTTC. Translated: CASSLGRDKNYEQYF. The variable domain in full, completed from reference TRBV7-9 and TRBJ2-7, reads DTGVSQNPRHKITKRGQNVTFRCDPISEHNRLYWYRQTLGQGPEFLTYFQNEAQLEKSRLLSDRFSAERPKGSFSTLEIQRTEQGDSAMYLCASSLGRDKNYEQYFGPGTRLTVT.